This is a list of T cell receptor beta chains from one sample in a study of T cells in tuberculosis. Generated by immunoSEQ multiplex PCR, the TCRdb table keeps only in-frame clones and is missing some. The sample gives 7,500 to 8,500 clones, approximately 95% of which show up once; around 10% is in the top ten. The sample taken for sequencing was PBMCs. The receptors shown here come from an adult with tuberculosis. The conserved cysteine and the conserved F or W are not part of the CDR3 here. The D gene is left open where the match is weak.

J	D	V	CDR3
TRBJ2-2	TRBD2	TRBV4-2	ASSQDGTSWDSGELF
TRBJ2-5	TRBD1	TRBV19	ASSIDLLGGLSQETQY
TRBJ1-2	TRBD1	TRBV12-5	ASGGTGAAHYGYT
TRBJ2-7	-	TRBV7-6	ASSLTGYQDEQY
TRBJ1-1	-	TRBV5-1	ASSWILRETTEAF
TRBJ2-7	TRBD1	TRBV6-6	ASSYSGTGGYEQY
TRBJ2-7	-	TRBV10-2	ASRVGSSYEQY
TRBJ2-5	-	TRBV20-1	SARMETQY
TRBJ2-2	TRBD1	TRBV9	ASSEKTGAATGELF
TRBJ2-3	-	TRBV14	ASSQDMRRTDTQY
TRBJ2-7	-	TRBV9	ASSVGAGRAYEQY
TRBJ2-1	TRBD2	TRBV9	ASSVGTSPLGNYNEQF
TRBJ1-1	-	TRBV4-1	ASSRTPLTGWNTEAF
TRBJ1-2	-	TRBV19	ASSMKGIRGYT
TRBJ2-5	TRBD1	TRBV10-3	AISYRGEETQY
TRBJ1-5	TRBD1	TRBV27	ASSPTPTGWDQPQH
TRBJ1-1	-	TRBV30	AWSLQGEAF
TRBJ1-2	-	TRBV30	AWRVSGMEGYT
TRBJ1-2	-	TRBV9	ASSVGRVEYGYT
TRBJ1-2	TRBD1	TRBV7-3	ASSLRTGGSGT
TRBJ2-1	TRBD2	TRBV28	ASRGLAGVAWEQF
TRBJ2-5	-	TRBV10-1	ASSESLFGGQETQY
TRBJ2-7	-	TRBV6-1	ASSEGTASSYEQY
TRBJ1-2	TRBD1	TRBV30	ACKRTGTGSIRNYGYT
TRBJ1-3	TRBD1	TRBV10-3	AISEPTGADGNTIY
TRBJ2-3	-	TRBV2	ASTVGTTGTQY
TRBJ1-1	TRBD1	TRBV13	ASSPPGQGKTEAF
TRBJ2-5	TRBD2	TRBV15	ATSRPPGTSGGLQETQY
TRBJ2-5	-	TRBV6-1	ASSEATPTRGSGETQY
TRBJ2-7	-	TRBV19	ASSIDVSSYEQY
TRBJ2-7	-	TRBV10-1	ASSEGLEVTYEQY
TRBJ2-7	TRBD2	TRBV30	AWSDGTSGRNEQY
TRBJ2-1	TRBD2	TRBV11-2	ASSWLAGNNEQF
TRBJ1-1	TRBD1	TRBV7-9	ASSPPGGYTEAF
TRBJ2-3	-	TRBV9	ASSVGGVVGSFTDTQY
TRBJ2-1	-	TRBV5-6	ASSLTPFEQF
TRBJ2-7	TRBD2	TRBV19	ASSMRGTSGSYEQY
TRBJ2-1	TRBD2	TRBV9	ASSPRPGLARNEQF
TRBJ2-3	TRBD2	TRBV27	ASSPPLLLAGEADTQY
TRBJ2-7	-	TRBV6-5	ASSPTRYNSYEQY
TRBJ2-1	TRBD2	TRBV5-8	ASSLEIGGGSYNEQF
TRBJ2-6	-	TRBV23-1	ASSQSRSFRAGANVLT
TRBJ2-7	TRBD2	TRBV6-5	ASSYGGGSYEQY
TRBJ2-7	TRBD2	TRBV27	ASSSTSGGSYEQY
TRBJ1-2	-	TRBV28	ASSLNQRGYT
TRBJ2-7	TRBD1	TRBV5-4	ASSSDRGFYEQY
TRBJ2-7	TRBD1	TRBV6-6	ASSYFAGGSYEQY
TRBJ1-1	-	TRBV9	ASSVLPSGNTEAF